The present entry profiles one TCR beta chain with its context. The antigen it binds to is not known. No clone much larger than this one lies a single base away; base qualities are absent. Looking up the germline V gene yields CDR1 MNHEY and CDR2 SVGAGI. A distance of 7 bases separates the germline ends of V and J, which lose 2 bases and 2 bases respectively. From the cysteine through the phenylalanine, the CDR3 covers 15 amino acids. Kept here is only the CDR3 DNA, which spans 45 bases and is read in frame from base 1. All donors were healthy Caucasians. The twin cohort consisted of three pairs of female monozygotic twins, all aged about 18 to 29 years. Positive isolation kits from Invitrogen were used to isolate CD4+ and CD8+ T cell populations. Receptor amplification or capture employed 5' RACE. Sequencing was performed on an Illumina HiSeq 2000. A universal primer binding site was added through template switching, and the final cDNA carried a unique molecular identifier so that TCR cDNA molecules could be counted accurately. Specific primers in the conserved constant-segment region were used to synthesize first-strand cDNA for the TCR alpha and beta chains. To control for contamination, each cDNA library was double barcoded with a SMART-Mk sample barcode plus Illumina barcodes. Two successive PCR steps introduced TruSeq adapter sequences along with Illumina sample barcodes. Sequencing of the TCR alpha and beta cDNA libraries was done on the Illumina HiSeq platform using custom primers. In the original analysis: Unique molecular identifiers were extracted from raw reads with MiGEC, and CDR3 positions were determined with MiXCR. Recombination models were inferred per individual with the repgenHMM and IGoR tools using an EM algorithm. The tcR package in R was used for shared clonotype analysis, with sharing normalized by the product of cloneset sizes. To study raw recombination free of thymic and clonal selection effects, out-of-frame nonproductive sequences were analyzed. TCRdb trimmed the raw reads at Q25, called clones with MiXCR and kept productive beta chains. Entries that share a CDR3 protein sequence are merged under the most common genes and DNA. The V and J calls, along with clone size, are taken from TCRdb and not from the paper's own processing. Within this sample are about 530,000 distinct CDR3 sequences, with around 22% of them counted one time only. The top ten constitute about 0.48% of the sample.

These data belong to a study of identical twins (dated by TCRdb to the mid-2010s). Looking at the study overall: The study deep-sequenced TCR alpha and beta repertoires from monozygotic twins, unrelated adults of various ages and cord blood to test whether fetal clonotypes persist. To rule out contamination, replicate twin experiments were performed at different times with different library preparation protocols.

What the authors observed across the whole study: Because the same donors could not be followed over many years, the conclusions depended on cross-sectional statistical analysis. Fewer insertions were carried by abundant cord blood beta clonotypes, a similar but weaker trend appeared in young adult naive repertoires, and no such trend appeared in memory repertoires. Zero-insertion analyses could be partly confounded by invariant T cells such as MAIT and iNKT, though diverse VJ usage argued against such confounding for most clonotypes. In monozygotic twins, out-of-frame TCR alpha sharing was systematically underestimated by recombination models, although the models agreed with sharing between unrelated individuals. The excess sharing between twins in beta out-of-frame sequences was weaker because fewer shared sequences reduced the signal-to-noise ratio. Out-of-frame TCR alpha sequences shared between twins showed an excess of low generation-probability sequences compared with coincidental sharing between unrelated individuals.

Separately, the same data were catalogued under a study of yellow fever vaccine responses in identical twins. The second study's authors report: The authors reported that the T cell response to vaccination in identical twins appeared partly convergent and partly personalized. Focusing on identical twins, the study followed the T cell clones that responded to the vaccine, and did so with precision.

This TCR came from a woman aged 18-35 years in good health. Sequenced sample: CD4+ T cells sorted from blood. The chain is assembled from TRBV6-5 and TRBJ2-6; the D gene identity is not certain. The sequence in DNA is TGTGCCAGCAGTTACCCAAGCCCTGGGGCCAACGTCCTGACTTTC. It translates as CASSYPSPGANVLTF.